The rows below give T cell receptor beta chains drawn from one sample of a study of Graves' ophthalmopathy and Graves' hyperthyroidism. MiXCR was run by TCRdb on the multiplex PCR reads, yielding one entry per CDR3 protein. The top ten hold 2.4% of the sample, which has some 360,000 distinct CDR3 sequences, 17% seen once. The sequencing input was peripheral blood. The receptors originated from an adult woman with stable Graves' hyperthyroidism. Each CDR3 is given with its conserved first and last residue. D genes are given only for firm matches. Only some rows state a clone size, as once, few, many or a class for expanded clones.

clone_size: many
v_call: TRBV7-8
j_call: TRBJ2-7
d_call: TRBD1
cdr3_nt: TGTGCCAGCAGCTCCCCGGGACAGGGGGCTGGGCAGTACTTC
cdr3_aa: CASSSPGQGAGQYF

clone_size: many
v_call: TRBV6-2/TRBV6-3
j_call: TRBJ2-7
d_call: .
cdr3_nt: TGTGCCAGCCCCCCTATTGGCTACGAGCAGTACTTC
cdr3_aa: CASPPIGYEQYF

clone_size: .
v_call: TRBV5-1
j_call: TRBJ1-2
d_call: TRBD1
cdr3_nt: TGCGCCAGCAGCTTGGAACAGGGGGATGGCTACACCTTC
cdr3_aa: CASSLEQGDGYTF

clone_size: many
v_call: TRBV28
j_call: TRBJ2-5
d_call: .
cdr3_nt: TGTGCCAGCAGAGGAGGGGGCTACGGGGGTTTGGCCCAGTACTTC
cdr3_aa: CASRGGGYGGLAQYF

clone_size: .
v_call: TRBV12-3/TRBV12-4
j_call: TRBJ1-1
d_call: .
cdr3_nt: TGTGCCAGCAGTTTAACCCGGGGCACTGAAGCTTTCTTT
cdr3_aa: CASSLTRGTEAFF

clone_size: few
v_call: TRBV4-1
j_call: TRBJ2-3
d_call: .
cdr3_nt: TGCGCCAGCAGCCAAGAAGGACTGAGCACAGATACGCAGTATTTT
cdr3_aa: CASSQEGLSTDTQYF

clone_size: .
v_call: TRBV3-1
j_call: TRBJ1-6
d_call: .
cdr3_nt: TGTGCCAGCAGCCAAGTCCTGGATTCACCCCTCCACTTT
cdr3_aa: CASSQVLDSPLHF

clone_size: many
v_call: TRBV30
j_call: TRBJ1-6
d_call: .
cdr3_nt: TGTGCCTGGAGTGTCCGGTGGGGGAATTCACCCCTCCACTTT
cdr3_aa: CAWSVRWGNSPLHF

clone_size: many
v_call: TRBV5-5
j_call: TRBJ2-2
d_call: .
cdr3_nt: TGTGCCAGCAGCTTGGCCTCGGGACATAACACCGGGGAGCTGTTTTTT
cdr3_aa: CASSLASGHNTGELFF

clone_size: few
v_call: TRBV20-1
j_call: TRBJ1-1
d_call: TRBD1
cdr3_nt: TGCAGTGCTAGATCCAGGGGGCGCACGGCTTTCTTT
cdr3_aa: CSARSRGRTAFF

clone_size: many
v_call: TRBV5-1
j_call: TRBJ2-5
d_call: TRBD1
cdr3_nt: TGCGCCAGCAGCCTCGGACAGGGGGCGGTCCAAGAGACCCAGTACTTC
cdr3_aa: CASSLGQGAVQETQYF

clone_size: .
v_call: TRBV12-3/TRBV12-4
j_call: TRBJ1-1
d_call: TRBD1
cdr3_nt: TGTGCCAGCAGTACCGGGACAGGGAGAACTGAAGCTTTCTTT
cdr3_aa: CASSTGTGRTEAFF

clone_size: .
v_call: TRBV27
j_call: TRBJ2-2
d_call: TRBD2
cdr3_nt: TGTGCCAGCAGGGGACTAGCGGGAGCCGGGGAGCTGTTTTTT
cdr3_aa: CASRGLAGAGELFF

clone_size: many
v_call: TRBV5-1
j_call: TRBJ2-5
d_call: TRBD2
cdr3_nt: TGCGCCAGCAGCTTGGCGGGACTAGCGGGAGGAAAAGAGACCCAGTACTTC
cdr3_aa: CASSLAGLAGGKETQYF

clone_size: many
v_call: TRBV27
j_call: TRBJ2-4
d_call: TRBD2
cdr3_nt: TGTGCCAGCAGTCGACTAGCGGGAGGGGGTGGGGCCAAAAACATTCAGTACTTC
cdr3_aa: CASSRLAGGGGAKNIQYF

clone_size: .
v_call: TRBV12-3/TRBV12-4
j_call: TRBJ1-2
d_call: .
cdr3_nt: TGTGCCAGCAGGGTGAACTATGGCTACACCTTC
cdr3_aa: CASRVNYGYTF

clone_size: many
v_call: TRBV6-2/TRBV6-3
j_call: TRBJ1-1
d_call: .
cdr3_nt: TGTGCCAGCAGTTATGGTCTTGGCACTGAAGCTTTCTTT
cdr3_aa: CASSYGLGTEAFF

clone_size: many
v_call: TRBV25-1
j_call: TRBJ1-3
d_call: .
cdr3_nt: TGTGCCAGCAGTGTATGGACGGGGAGCTCTGGAAACACCATATATTTT
cdr3_aa: CASSVWTGSSGNTIYF

clone_size: many
v_call: TRBV6-5
j_call: TRBJ2-7
d_call: TRBD1
cdr3_nt: TGTGCCAGCAGTTCGGGACAGGGGTGGGAGCAGTACTTC
cdr3_aa: CASSSGQGWEQYF

clone_size: .
v_call: TRBV6-1
j_call: TRBJ1-2
d_call: .
cdr3_nt: TGTGCCAGCAGTGAATTTGAGGCCTATGGCTACACCTTC
cdr3_aa: CASSEFEAYGYTF

clone_size: many
v_call: TRBV30
j_call: TRBJ1-1
d_call: .
cdr3_nt: TGTGCCAATGATATGAACACTGAAGCTTTCTTT
cdr3_aa: CANDMNTEAFF

clone_size: few
v_call: TRBV7-2
j_call: TRBJ2-7
d_call: TRBD2
cdr3_nt: TGTGCCAGCAGCTTAGCGTCTAGCGGGCGTAGCTCCTGCGAGCAGTACTTC
cdr3_aa: CASSLASSGRSSCEQYF

clone_size: many
v_call: TRBV20-1
j_call: TRBJ2-5
d_call: TRBD2
cdr3_nt: TGCAGTGCTAGCTATAGCGGGAGTGATGAGACCCAGTACTTC
cdr3_aa: CSASYSGSDETQYF

clone_size: .
v_call: TRBV11-1
j_call: TRBJ2-7
d_call: TRBD1
cdr3_nt: TGTGCCAGCAGCTTACAACTACCGGGACAGACCTACGAGCAGTACTTC
cdr3_aa: CASSLQLPGQTYEQYF

clone_size: many
v_call: TRBV6-5
j_call: TRBJ2-7
d_call: TRBD1
cdr3_nt: TGTGCCAGCAGTTACTCCCTTGGACAGGGGGCTCGGGAGCAGTACTTC
cdr3_aa: CASSYSLGQGAREQYF

clone_size: few
v_call: TRBV10-3
j_call: TRBJ2-5
d_call: TRBD2
cdr3_nt: TGTGCCATCAGTGGGCTAGCGGGAGGGCGAGAGACCCAGTACTTC
cdr3_aa: CAISGLAGGRETQYF

clone_size: many
v_call: TRBV2
j_call: TRBJ2-2
d_call: TRBD2
cdr3_nt: TGTGCCAGCAGGGGTTCGGGGGGATACACCGGGGAGCTGTTTTTT
cdr3_aa: CASRGSGGYTGELFF

clone_size: many
v_call: TRBV4-3
j_call: TRBJ2-7
d_call: .
cdr3_nt: TGCGCCAGCAGCCAAGACGCACGTGGGCGGACCTACGAGCAGTACTTC
cdr3_aa: CASSQDARGRTYEQYF

clone_size: many
v_call: TRBV12-5
j_call: TRBJ1-5
d_call: .
cdr3_nt: TGTGCTAGTGTCACGGGGGCAGGGGGCAATCAGCCCCAGCATTTT
cdr3_aa: CASVTGAGGNQPQHF

clone_size: .
v_call: TRBV7-9
j_call: TRBJ1-5
d_call: .
cdr3_nt: TGTGCCAGCAGCTTTGGGACGGATAATCAGCCCCAGCATTTT
cdr3_aa: CASSFGTDNQPQHF

clone_size: .
v_call: TRBV18
j_call: TRBJ2-2
d_call: TRBD1
cdr3_nt: TGTGCCAGCTCACAGACAGGGAGCACCGGGGAGCTGTTTTTT
cdr3_aa: CASSQTGSTGELFF

clone_size: .
v_call: TRBV20-1
j_call: TRBJ1-1
d_call: .
cdr3_nt: TGCAGTGCTAGAGATCTCCGGGGCCCGTCCCGGGCTGAAGCTTTCTTT
cdr3_aa: CSARDLRGPSRAEAFF

clone_size: many
v_call: TRBV27
j_call: TRBJ1-2
d_call: TRBD1
cdr3_nt: TGTGCCAGCAGATCTTTGACAGGGAGGGTACGCGGCTACACCTTC
cdr3_aa: CASRSLTGRVRGYTF

clone_size: many
v_call: TRBV12-3/TRBV12-4
j_call: TRBJ2-7
d_call: TRBD1
cdr3_nt: TGTGCCAGCAGTTTAACCACGGACAGGTTTCGGGGCTACGAGCAGTACTTC
cdr3_aa: CASSLTTDRFRGYEQYF

clone_size: many
v_call: TRBV7-3
j_call: TRBJ1-2
d_call: TRBD1
cdr3_nt: TGTGCCAGCAGCTTGGACAGGGCGGGCTATGGCTACACCTTC
cdr3_aa: CASSLDRAGYGYTF

clone_size: .
v_call: TRBV11-2
j_call: TRBJ2-7
d_call: TRBD1
cdr3_nt: TGTGCCAGCAGCTTAGGGTCGGGACAGGGCAGCTCCTACGAGCAGTACTTC
cdr3_aa: CASSLGSGQGSSYEQYF

clone_size: many
v_call: TRBV10-3
j_call: TRBJ2-2
d_call: TRBD2
cdr3_nt: TGTGCCATCAGGCGGCCTAGCGGGAACACCGGGGAGCTGTTTTTT
cdr3_aa: CAIRRPSGNTGELFF

clone_size: .
v_call: TRBV4-3
j_call: TRBJ2-7
d_call: .
cdr3_nt: TGCGCCAGCAGCCACCCACAGGTTTGCGAGCAGTACTTC
cdr3_aa: CASSHPQVCEQYF

clone_size: many
v_call: TRBV29-1
j_call: TRBJ2-5
d_call: .
cdr3_nt: TGCAGCGTTGAATCGGGAAGCCAAGAGACCCAGTACTTC
cdr3_aa: CSVESGSQETQYF

clone_size: many
v_call: TRBV28
j_call: TRBJ2-7
d_call: TRBD1
cdr3_nt: TGTGCCAGCAGGGGCTGGGGGACAGGGGGACCCTACGAGCAGTACTTC
cdr3_aa: CASRGWGTGGPYEQYF

clone_size: many
v_call: TRBV6-1
j_call: TRBJ1-5
d_call: .
cdr3_nt: TGTGCCAGCAGGACAGGACGGGATATCAATCAGCCCCAGCATTTT
cdr3_aa: CASRTGRDINQPQHF

clone_size: .
v_call: TRBV12-3/TRBV12-4
j_call: TRBJ1-6
d_call: .
cdr3_nt: TGTGCCAGCAGCCCCTCGACGAGTTCACCCCTCCACTTT
cdr3_aa: CASSPSTSSPLHF

clone_size: .
v_call: TRBV12-3/TRBV12-4
j_call: TRBJ1-5
d_call: .
cdr3_nt: TGTGCCAGCAGTTGGAGGGAGGGCCAGCCCCAGCATTTT
cdr3_aa: CASSWREGQPQHF

clone_size: many
v_call: TRBV20-1
j_call: TRBJ2-7
d_call: .
cdr3_nt: TGCAGTGCCCACCCGGGTTACCCTCGGGACGAGCAGTACTTC
cdr3_aa: CSAHPGYPRDEQYF

clone_size: many
v_call: TRBV10-2
j_call: TRBJ1-1
d_call: .
cdr3_nt: TGCGCCAGCAGTGAAGGAGCGTTTAGGAAGGCTGAAGCTTTCTTT
cdr3_aa: CASSEGAFRKAEAFF

clone_size: few
v_call: TRBV19
j_call: TRBJ2-7
d_call: .
cdr3_nt: TGTGCCAGTAGTGCGGGGACAAACACCTACGAGCAGTACTTC
cdr3_aa: CASSAGTNTYEQYF

clone_size: many
v_call: TRBV7-9
j_call: TRBJ2-7
d_call: .
cdr3_nt: TGTGCCAGCAGCTTCTCGGGGACCCACTACGAGCAGTACTTC
cdr3_aa: CASSFSGTHYEQYF

clone_size: many
v_call: TRBV2
j_call: TRBJ2-5
d_call: .
cdr3_nt: TGTGCCAGCAGTGACGGGCGGGACCAAGAGACCCAGTACTTC
cdr3_aa: CASSDGRDQETQYF

clone_size: .
v_call: TRBV4-1
j_call: TRBJ1-1
d_call: .
cdr3_nt: TGCGCCAGCAGCCCCCGACAGTCGAACACTGAAGCTTTCTTT
cdr3_aa: CASSPRQSNTEAFF

clone_size: many
v_call: TRBV12-3/TRBV12-4
j_call: TRBJ2-4
d_call: .
cdr3_nt: TGTGCCAGCAGTTTGGCACCAGGGTCCAAAAACATTCAGTACTTC
cdr3_aa: CASSLAPGSKNIQYF

clone_size: .
v_call: TRBV18
j_call: TRBJ2-7
d_call: .
cdr3_nt: TGTGCCAGCCCGACAGGCGAGCAGTACTTC
cdr3_aa: CASPTGEQYF

clone_size: many
v_call: TRBV25-1
j_call: TRBJ1-2
d_call: TRBD1
cdr3_nt: TGTGCCAGCTCTGACAGGGTTAACTATGGCTACACCTTC
cdr3_aa: CASSDRVNYGYTF

clone_size: many
v_call: TRBV5-1
j_call: TRBJ2-7
d_call: .
cdr3_nt: TGCGCCAGCAGCCTACTAACAGACGACGAGCAGTACTTC
cdr3_aa: CASSLLTDDEQYF

clone_size: many
v_call: TRBV20-1
j_call: TRBJ2-7
d_call: .
cdr3_nt: TGCAGTGTAGCGCAGGGCCTCTCCTACGAGCAGTACTTC
cdr3_aa: CSVAQGLSYEQYF

clone_size: many
v_call: TRBV6-2/TRBV6-3
j_call: TRBJ1-1
d_call: TRBD1
cdr3_nt: TGTGCCAGCAGTATACGACCGAGCTCCGGGACAGTAGTTTTCTTT
cdr3_aa: CASSIRPSSGTVVFF